This T cell receptor beta chain was captured in a study of shared clonotypes between healthy human individuals. Profiled with immunoSEQ multiplex PCR; TCRdb holds only in-frame clones, not every one. The table lists more than 1,200,000 clones, approximately 98.5% of them singletons, with about 0.34% in the top ten. The germline V gene encodes CDR1 SGHTA and CDR2 FQGNSA. The ends were cut back, 1 base at V and 13 bases at J, with 14 bases in the middle. The CDR3 contains 12 residues. The clonotype comes from a young man in good health. What was sequenced was naive CD4+ T cells sorted from blood. Stated subset: CD45RA+ positively selected. The chain couples TRBV7-2 to TRBJ2-7; D is possibly TRBD2 (6 bases). As DNA, the CDR3 is TGTGCCAGCAGCTTAGTCGGCAGCGGGCCCTACTTC. Translating gives CASSLVGSGPYF.